A single sample gave rise to the 5 T cell receptor beta chains below, sequenced in a study of T-cell memory formation after mild COVID-19 (dated by TCRdb to the early 2020s). Receptors were amplified or captured by 5' RACE. Sequencer: Illumina NovaSeq 6000. TCRdb reprocessed the public reads (quality trimming at Q25 with fastp, clone calling with MiXCR) and kept in-frame beta chains. One record per CDR3 amino acid sequence lists the most common genes and DNA. The sample table contains roughly 200,000 distinct CDR3 sequences; only one count was recorded for around 21% of them. Of the sample, roughly 24% falls within the top ten clones. The source material was PBMCs or a T cell subset sorted from them (not recorded which). The receptors come from an adult woman who had mild COVID-19 (a few samples of this study predate the infection). The sample titles of this study are shuffled in the database, so cell type and time point are left out; the donor was told from shared clones.

This clonotype was found a few times. This chain connects TRBV7-2 to TRBJ2-2, with D unresolved. The CDR3 consists of 15 residues. Trimming shortened V by 1 base and J by 5 bases, and 11 bases separated the two germline ends. Germline lookup yields CDR1 SGHTA and CDR2 FQGNSA. The CDR3 loop is CASSLDSGVTGELFF. The CDR3 bases are TGTGCCAGCAGCTTAGACTCAGGAGTGACCGGGGAGCTGTTTTTT.

The rearrangement uses TRBV7-9 and TRBJ2-1, with D unclear. The CDR3 loop spans 13 amino acids. Germline CDR1 reads SEHNR; CDR2 reads FQNEAQ (reference sequence). V was trimmed by 1 base and J by 6 bases, leaving 7 bases between them. CDR3 region: CASSLVSVNEQFF. DNA for the CDR3: TGTGCCAGCAGCTTAGTCAGCGTCAATGAGCAGTTCTTC.

This clonotype has just a few counts. V and J are TRBV6-5 and TRBJ2-1; TRBD1 or TRBD2 may be the D gene (5 bases each). Trimming shortened V by 7 bases and J by 1 base, and 14 bases separated the two germline ends. The CDR3 is made up of 15 amino acids. Germline CDR1 MNHEY, CDR2 SVGAGI. CDR3 nucleotides: TGTGCCAGCACCTACGGGACGGGGTCCTACAATGAGCAGTTCTTC. Amino acid sequence: CASTYGTGSYNEQFF.

The rearrangement links TRBV2 to TRBJ2-1; 12 positions agree with TRBD2. Trimming cost V 7 bases and J 6 bases; bases outside gene matches: 7. Germline-derived CDR1 and CDR2 are SNHLY and FYNNEI. The CDR3 totals 15 residues. CDR3 sequence reads: CASISTSGGFNEQFF. CDR3 coding DNA: TGTGCCAGCATATCGACTAGCGGGGGCTTCAATGAGCAGTTCTTC.

This clonotype has a handful of counts. The chain uses TRBV20-1 and TRBJ1-5; no definite D call. This CDR3 is 14 amino acids long. Germline V gene lookup returns CDR1 DFQATT and CDR2 SNEGSKA (reference sequence). Trimming removed 3 bases from V and 6 bases from J, with 15 bases in between. In DNA form, the CDR3 reads TGCAGTGCTAGGTTCGGGGAAGCTGTTCAGCCCCAGCATTTT. Its translation: CSARFGEAVQPQHF.